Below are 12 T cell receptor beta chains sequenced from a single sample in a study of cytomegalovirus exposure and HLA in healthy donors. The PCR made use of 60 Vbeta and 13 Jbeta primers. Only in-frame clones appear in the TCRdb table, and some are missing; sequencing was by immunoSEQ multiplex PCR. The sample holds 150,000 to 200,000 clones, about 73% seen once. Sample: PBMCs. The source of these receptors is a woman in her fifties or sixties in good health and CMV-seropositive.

CDR3 amino acids: CASTRAQETQYF. The CDR3, as DNA: TGTGCCAGCACCAGGGCCCAAGAGACCCAGTACTTC. The V call is TRBV2, the J call TRBJ2-5; TRBD1 might be the D (5 bases). CDR3 size: 12 residues. Germline lookup yields CDR1 SNHLY and CDR2 FYNNEI. Trimming cost V 7 bases and J 1 base, with 7 bases left between them.

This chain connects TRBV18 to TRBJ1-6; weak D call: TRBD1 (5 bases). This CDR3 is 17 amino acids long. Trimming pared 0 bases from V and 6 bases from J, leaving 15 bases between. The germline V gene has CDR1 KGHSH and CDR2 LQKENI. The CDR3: CASSPPGGTGFNSPLHF. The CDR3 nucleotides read TGTGCCAGCTCACCACCGGGGGGGACGGGGTTTAATTCACCCCTCCACTTT.

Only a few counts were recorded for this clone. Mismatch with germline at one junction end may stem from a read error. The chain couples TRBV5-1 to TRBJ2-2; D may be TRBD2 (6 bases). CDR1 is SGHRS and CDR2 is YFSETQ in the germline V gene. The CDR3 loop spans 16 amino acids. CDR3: CASSLRGLMNTGELFF. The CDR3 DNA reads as TGCGCAAGCAGCTTGCGGGGACTTATGAACACCGGGGAGCTGTTTTTT.

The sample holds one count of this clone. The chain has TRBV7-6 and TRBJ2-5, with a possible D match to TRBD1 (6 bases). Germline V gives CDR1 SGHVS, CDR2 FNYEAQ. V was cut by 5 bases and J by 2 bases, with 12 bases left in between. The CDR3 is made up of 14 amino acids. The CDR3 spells CASSIRDNQETQYF. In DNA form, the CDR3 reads TGTGCCAGCAGCATCCGGGACAATCAAGAGACCCAGTACTTC.

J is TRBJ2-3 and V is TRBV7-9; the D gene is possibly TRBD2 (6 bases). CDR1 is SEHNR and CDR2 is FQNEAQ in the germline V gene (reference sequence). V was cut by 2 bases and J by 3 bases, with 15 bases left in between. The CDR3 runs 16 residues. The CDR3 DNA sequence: TGTGCCAGCAGCTTAAAATCCGGGGGATGGACAGATACGCAGTATTTT. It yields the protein CASSLKSGGWTDTQYF.

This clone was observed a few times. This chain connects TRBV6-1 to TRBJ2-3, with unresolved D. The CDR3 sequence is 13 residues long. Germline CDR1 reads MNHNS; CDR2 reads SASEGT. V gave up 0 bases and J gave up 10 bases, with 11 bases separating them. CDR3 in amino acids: CASSEAKALSQYF. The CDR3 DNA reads TGTGCCAGCAGTGAAGCAAAAGCGCTATCGCAGTATTTT.

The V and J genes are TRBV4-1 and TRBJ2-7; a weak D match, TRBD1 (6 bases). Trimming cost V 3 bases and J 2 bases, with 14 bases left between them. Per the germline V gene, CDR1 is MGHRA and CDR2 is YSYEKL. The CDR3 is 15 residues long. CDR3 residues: CASSHRGQSAYEQYF. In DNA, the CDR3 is TGCGCCAGCAGCCATAGAGGACAGTCGGCCTACGAGCAGTACTTC.

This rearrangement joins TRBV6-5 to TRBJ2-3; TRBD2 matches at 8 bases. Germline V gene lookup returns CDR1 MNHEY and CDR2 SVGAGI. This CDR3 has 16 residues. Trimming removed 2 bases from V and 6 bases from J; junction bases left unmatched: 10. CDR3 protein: CASSYRFSGEGDTQYF. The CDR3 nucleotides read TGTGCCAGCAGTTACCGATTTAGCGGGGAAGGGGATACGCAGTATTTT.

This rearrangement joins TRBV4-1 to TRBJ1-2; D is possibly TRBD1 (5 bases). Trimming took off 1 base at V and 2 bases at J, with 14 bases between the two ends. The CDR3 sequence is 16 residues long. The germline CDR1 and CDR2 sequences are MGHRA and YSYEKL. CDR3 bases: TGCGCCAGCAGCCAAGCTCAGGGAAGGAAGAACTATGGCTACACCTTC. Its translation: CASSQAQGRKNYGYTF.

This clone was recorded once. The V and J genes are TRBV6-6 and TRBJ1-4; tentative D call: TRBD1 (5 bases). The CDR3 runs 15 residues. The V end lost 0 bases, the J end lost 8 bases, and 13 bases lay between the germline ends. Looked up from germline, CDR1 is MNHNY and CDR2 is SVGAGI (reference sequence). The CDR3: CASSYSGVGVEKLFF. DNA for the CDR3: TGTGCCAGCAGTTACTCAGGGGTAGGGGTCGAAAAACTGTTTTTT.

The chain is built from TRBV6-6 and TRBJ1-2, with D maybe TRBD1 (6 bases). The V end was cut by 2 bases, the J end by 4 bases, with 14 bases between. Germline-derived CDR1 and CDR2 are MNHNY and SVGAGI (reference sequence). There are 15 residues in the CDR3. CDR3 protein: CASSYPTGSGYGYTF. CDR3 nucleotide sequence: TGTGCCAGCAGTTACCCGACAGGAAGCGGCTATGGCTACACCTTC.

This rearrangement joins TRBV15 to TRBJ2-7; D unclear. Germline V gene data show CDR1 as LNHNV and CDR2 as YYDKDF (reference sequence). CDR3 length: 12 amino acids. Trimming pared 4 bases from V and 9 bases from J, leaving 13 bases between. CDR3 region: CATSIDGFGQYF. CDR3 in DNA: TGTGCCACCAGCATAGACGGGTTCGGGCAGTACTTC. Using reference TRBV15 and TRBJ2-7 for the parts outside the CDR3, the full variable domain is DAMVIQNPRYQVTQFGKPVTLSCSQTLNHNVMYWYQQKSSQAPKLLFHYYDKDFNNEADTPDNFQSRRPNTSFCFLDIRSPGLGDTAMYLCATSIDGFGQYFGPGTRLTVT.